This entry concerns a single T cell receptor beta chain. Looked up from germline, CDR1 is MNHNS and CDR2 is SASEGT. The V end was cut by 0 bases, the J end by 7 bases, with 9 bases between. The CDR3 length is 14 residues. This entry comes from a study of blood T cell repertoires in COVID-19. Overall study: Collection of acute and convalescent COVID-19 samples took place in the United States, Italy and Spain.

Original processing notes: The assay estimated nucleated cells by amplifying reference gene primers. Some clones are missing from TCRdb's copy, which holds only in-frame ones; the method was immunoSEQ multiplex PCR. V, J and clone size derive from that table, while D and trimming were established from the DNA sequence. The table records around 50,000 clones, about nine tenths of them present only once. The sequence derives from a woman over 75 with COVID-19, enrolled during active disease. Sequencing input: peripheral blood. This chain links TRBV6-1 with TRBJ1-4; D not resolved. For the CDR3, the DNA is TGTGCCAGCAGTGAAGCCCTCGGGAGTGAAAAACTGTTTTTT. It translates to CASSEALGSEKLFF.